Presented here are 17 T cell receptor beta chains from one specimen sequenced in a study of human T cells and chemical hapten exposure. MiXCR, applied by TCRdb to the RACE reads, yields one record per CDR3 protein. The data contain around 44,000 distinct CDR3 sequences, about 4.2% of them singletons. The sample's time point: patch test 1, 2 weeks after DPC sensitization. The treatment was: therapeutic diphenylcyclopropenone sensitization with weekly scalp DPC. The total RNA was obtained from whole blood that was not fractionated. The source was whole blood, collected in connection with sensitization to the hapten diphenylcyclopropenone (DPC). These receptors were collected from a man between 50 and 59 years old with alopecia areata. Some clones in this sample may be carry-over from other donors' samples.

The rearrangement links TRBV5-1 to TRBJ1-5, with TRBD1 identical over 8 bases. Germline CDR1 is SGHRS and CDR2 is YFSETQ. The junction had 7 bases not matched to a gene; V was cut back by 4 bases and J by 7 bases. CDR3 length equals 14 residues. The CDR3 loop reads CASSRSGGEQPQHF. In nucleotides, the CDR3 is TGCGCCAGCAGCCGCTCAGGGGGCGAGCAGCCCCAGCATTTT.

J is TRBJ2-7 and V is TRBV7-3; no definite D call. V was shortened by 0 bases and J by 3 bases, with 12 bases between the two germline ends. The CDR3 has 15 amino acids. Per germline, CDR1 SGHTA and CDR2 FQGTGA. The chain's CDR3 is CASSLTGFEDYEQYF. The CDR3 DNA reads TGTGCCAGCAGCTTAACGGGGTTCGAGGACTACGAGCAGTACTTC.

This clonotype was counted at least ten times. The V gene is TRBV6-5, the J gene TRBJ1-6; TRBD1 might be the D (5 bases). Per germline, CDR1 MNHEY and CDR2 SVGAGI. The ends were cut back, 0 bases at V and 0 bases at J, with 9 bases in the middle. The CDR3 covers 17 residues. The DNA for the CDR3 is TGTGCCAGCAGTTACTCGGCAGGGAGCTCCTATAATTCACCCCTCCACTTT. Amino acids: CASSYSAGSSYNSPLHF.

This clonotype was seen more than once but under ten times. In nucleotides, the CDR3 is TGTGCCAGCAGCTTAGCGGCCAGGGGCCCATACGAGCAGTACTTC. Amino acid sequence: CASSLAARGPYEQYF. The V call is TRBV7-2, the J call TRBJ2-7; weak D call: TRBD1 (6 bases). Germline CDR1 reads SGHTA; CDR2 reads FQGNSA. Trimming shortened V by 0 bases and J by 4 bases, and 13 bases separated the two germline ends. The CDR3 extends over 15 amino acids.

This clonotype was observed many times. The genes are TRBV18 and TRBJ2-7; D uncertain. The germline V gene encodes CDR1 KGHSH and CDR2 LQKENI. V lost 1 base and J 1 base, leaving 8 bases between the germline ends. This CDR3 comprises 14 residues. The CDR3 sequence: CASSPQEYSYEQYF. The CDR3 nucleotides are TGTGCCAGCTCACCACAGGAGTATTCCTACGAGCAGTACTTC. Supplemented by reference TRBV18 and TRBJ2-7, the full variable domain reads NAGVMQNPRHLVRRRGQEARLRCSPMKGHSHVYWYRQLPEEGLKFMVYLQKENIIDESGMPKERFSAEFPKEGPSILRIQQVVRGDSAAYFCASSPQEYSYEQYFGPGTRLTVT.

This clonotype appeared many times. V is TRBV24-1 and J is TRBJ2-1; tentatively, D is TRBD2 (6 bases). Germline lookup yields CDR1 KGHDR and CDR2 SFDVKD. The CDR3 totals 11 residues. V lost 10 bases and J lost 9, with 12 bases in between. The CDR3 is CATGRGGEQFF. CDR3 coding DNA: TGTGCCACAGGGCGGGGCGGTGAGCAGTTCTTC.

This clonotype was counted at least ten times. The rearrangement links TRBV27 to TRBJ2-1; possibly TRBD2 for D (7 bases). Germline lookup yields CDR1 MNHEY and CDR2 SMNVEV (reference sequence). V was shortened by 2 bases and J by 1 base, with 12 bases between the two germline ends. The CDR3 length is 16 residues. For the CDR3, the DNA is TGTGCCAGCAGTTTAGGAGGGGGGGGGTCCTACAATGAGCAGTTCTTC. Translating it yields CASSLGGGGSYNEQFF.

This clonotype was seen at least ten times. CDR3 protein: CASSSGQLETQYF. The CDR3, as DNA: TGTGCCAGCAGCTCGGGACAGCTAGAGACCCAGTACTTC. The V call is TRBV7-2, the J call TRBJ2-5, with 7 bases matching TRBD1. Germline CDR1 SGHTA, CDR2 FQGNSA. This CDR3 spans 13 amino acids. V lost 4 bases, J lost 4 bases, and 3 bases stayed unmatched.

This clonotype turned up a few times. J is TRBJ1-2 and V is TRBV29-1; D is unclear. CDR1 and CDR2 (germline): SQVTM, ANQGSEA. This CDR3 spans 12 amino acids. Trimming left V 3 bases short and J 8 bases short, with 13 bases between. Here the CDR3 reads CSVESEPGGYTF. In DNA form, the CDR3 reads TGCAGCGTTGAGAGTGAGCCTGGGGGCTACACCTTC.

The CDR3 loop reads CASSQGHGRAYEQYF. In nucleotides, the CDR3 is TGTGCCAGCAGCCAAGGCCACGGGAGGGCCTACGAGCAGTACTTC. The chain combines TRBV3-1 with TRBJ2-7; 8 positions match TRBD2. Germline values: CDR1 LGHDT, CDR2 YNNKEL (reference sequence). The CDR3 is made up of 15 amino acids. V shed 1 base, J shed 2 bases, and the junction held 4 bases outside the gene matches.

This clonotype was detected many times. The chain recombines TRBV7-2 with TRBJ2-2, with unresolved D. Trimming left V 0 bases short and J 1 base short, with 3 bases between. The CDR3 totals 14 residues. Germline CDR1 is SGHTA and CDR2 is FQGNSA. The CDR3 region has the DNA TGTGCCAGCAGCTTAGCCGGGAACACCGGGGAGCTGTTTTTT. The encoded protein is CASSLAGNTGELFF.

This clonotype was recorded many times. CDR3 amino acids: CASTHEGAGELFF. CDR3 DNA: TGTGCCAGCACGCATGAAGGGGCCGGGGAGCTGTTTTTT. The chain recombines TRBV7-9 with TRBJ2-2; possibly TRBD1 for D (5 bases). Germline V lookup: CDR1 SEHNR, CDR2 FQNEAQ (reference sequence). CDR3 length: 13 residues. V was pared by 7 bases and J by 6 bases, with 12 bases between.

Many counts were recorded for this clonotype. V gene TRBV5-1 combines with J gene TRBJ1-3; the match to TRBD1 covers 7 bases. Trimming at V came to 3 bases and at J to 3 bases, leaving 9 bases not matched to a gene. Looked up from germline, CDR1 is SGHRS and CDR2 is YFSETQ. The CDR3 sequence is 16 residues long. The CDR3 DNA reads TGCGCCAGCAGCTCGTCCGGGACAGTGGGTGGAAACACCATATATTTT. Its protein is CASSSSGTVGGNTIYF.

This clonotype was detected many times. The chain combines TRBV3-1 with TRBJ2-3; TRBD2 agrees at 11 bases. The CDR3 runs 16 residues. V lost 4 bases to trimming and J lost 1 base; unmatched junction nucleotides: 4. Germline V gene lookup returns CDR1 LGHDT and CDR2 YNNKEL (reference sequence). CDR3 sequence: CASSPRTSGRTDTQYF. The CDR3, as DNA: TGTGCCAGCAGCCCCCGGACTAGCGGGCGCACAGATACGCAGTATTTT.

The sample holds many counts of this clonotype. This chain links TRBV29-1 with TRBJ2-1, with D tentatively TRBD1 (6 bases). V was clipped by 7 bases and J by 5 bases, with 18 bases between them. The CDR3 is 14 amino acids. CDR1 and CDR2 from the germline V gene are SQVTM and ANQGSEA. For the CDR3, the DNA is TGCAGCGGTGCCGGGACACAAGAACACAATGAGCAGTTCTTC. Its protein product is CSGAGTQEHNEQFF.

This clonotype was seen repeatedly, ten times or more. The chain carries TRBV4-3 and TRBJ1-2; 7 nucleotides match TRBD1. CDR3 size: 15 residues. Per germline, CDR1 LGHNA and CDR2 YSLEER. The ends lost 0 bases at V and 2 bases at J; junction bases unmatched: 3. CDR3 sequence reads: CASSQDPGGNYGYTF. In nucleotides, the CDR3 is TGCGCCAGCAGCCAAGACCCAGGGGGGAACTATGGCTACACCTTC.

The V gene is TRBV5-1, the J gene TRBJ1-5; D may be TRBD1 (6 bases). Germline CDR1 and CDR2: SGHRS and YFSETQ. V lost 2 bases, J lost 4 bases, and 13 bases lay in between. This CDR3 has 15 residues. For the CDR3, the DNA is TGCGCCAGCAGCTTTTCAGGGGAGGATAATCAGCCCCAGCATTTT. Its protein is CASSFSGEDNQPQHF.